This T cell receptor beta chain was identified during a study of identical twins. Trimming removed 2 bases from V and 0 bases from J; junction bases left unmatched: 10. There are 18 residues in the CDR3. Germline V gives CDR1 MNHEY, CDR2 SVGAGI. Study-level points and caveats: Invariant MAIT and iNKT cells could partly confound zero-insertion analyses. In cord blood, abundant beta clonotypes had fewer insertions; memory showed no trend.

In the case of this clonotype: Its specificity is not known.

Template switching added a universal primer site; cDNA carried unique molecular identifiers. MiXCR, applied by TCRdb to the 5' RACE reads, yields one record per CDR3 protein. Altogether about 530,000 distinct CDR3 sequences are present, about 20% being singletons, with the ten largest covering approximately 0.5%. The sample was also linked to a second study, of yellow fever vaccine responses in identical twins. That study adds: Twins reportedly showed a vaccine T cell response that seemed partly convergent and partly personalized.

The TCR comes from a woman aged 18-29 years in good health. Sequenced: CD4+ T cells sorted from blood. The J gene is TRBJ2-3, the V gene TRBV6-5; 8 positions agree with TRBD1. This CDR3 reads CASSYAYGRTGSTDTQYF. The CDR3 coding sequence is TGTGCCAGCAGTTACGCCTACGGGCGGACAGGGAGCACAGATACGCAGTATTTT.